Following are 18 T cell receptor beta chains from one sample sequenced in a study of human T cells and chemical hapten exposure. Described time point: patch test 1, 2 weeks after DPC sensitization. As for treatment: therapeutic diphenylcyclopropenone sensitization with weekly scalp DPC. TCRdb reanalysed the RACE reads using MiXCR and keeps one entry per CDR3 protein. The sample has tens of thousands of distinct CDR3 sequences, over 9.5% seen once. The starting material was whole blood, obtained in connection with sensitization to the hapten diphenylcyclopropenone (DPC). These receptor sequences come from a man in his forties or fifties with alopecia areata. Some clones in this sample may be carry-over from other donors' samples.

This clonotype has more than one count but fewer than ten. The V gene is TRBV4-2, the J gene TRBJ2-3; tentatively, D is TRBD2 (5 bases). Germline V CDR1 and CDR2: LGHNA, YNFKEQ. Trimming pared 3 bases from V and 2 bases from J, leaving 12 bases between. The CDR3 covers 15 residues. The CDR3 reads CASSQGDYLTDTQYF. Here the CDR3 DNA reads TGTGCCAGCAGCCAGGGTGACTACCTCACAGATACGCAGTATTTT.

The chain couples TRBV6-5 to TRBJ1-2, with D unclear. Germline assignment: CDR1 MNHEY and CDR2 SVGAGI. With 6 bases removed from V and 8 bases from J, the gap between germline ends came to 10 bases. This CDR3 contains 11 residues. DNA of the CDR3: TGTGCCAGCAGCGGACGAAACGGCTACACCTTC. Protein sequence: CASSGRNGYTF.

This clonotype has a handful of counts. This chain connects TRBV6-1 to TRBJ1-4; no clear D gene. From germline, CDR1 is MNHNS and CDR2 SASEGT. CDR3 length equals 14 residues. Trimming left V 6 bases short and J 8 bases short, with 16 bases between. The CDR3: CASRIDAAAEKLFF. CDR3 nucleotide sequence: TGTGCCAGCAGGATTGACGCCGCAGCGGAAAAACTGTTTTTT.

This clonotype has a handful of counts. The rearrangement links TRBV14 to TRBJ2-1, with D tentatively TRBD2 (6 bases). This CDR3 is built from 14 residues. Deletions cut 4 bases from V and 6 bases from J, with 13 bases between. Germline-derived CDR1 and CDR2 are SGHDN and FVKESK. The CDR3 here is CASSPILASNEQFF. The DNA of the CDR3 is TGTGCCAGCAGCCCGATACTAGCAAGCAATGAGCAGTTCTTC.

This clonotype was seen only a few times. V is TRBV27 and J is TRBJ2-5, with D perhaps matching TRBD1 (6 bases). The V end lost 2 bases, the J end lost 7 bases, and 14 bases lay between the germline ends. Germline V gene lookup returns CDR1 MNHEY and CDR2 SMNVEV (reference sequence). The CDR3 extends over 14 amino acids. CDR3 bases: TGTGCCAGCAGTTTACGGACAGCCTTTAGGACCCAGTACTTC. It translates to CASSLRTAFRTQYF.

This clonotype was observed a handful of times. This CDR3 is CASSPGQSIAYEQYF. The CDR3 coding sequence is TGCGCCAGCAGCCCGGGACAGAGCATAGCCTACGAGCAGTACTTC. The chain recombines TRBV5-1 with TRBJ2-7, with TRBD1 matching 7 bases. The CDR3 extends over 15 amino acids. From germline, CDR1 is SGHRS and CDR2 YFSETQ. The V segment lost 4 bases and the J segment 2 bases; nucleotides outside the gene matches: 9.

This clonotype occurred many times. The DNA of the CDR3 is TGCAGTGCTAGCGAGTACGGCAAGTTTCCCTACGAGCAGTACTTC. Translated, it gives CSASEYGKFPYEQYF. The rearrangement uses TRBV20-1 and TRBJ2-7; D call uncertain. This CDR3 region has 15 residues. In germline, CDR1 is DFQATT, CDR2 SNEGSKA (reference sequence). Trimming stripped 3 bases from V and 2 bases from J, with 17 bases between.

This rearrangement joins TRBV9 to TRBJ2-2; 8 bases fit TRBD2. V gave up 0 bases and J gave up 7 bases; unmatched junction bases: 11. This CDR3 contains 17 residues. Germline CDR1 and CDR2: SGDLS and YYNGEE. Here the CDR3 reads CASSVVSGSGQGGELFF. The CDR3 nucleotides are TGTGCCAGCAGCGTAGTAAGCGGGAGCGGCCAGGGCGGGGAGCTGTTTTTT. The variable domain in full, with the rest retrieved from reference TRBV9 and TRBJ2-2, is DSGVTQTPKHLITATGQRVTLRCSPRSGDLSVYWYQQSLDQGLQFLIQYYNGEERAKGNILERFSAQQFPDLHSELNLSSLELGDSALYFCASSVVSGSGQGGELFFGEGSRLTVL.

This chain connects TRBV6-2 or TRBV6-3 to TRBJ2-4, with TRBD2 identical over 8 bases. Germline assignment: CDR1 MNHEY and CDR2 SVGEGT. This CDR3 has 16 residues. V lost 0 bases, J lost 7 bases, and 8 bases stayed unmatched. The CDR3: CASSYSNGRAMNIQYF. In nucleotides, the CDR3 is TGTGCCAGCAGTTACTCTAACGGGAGGGCCATGAACATTCAGTACTTC.

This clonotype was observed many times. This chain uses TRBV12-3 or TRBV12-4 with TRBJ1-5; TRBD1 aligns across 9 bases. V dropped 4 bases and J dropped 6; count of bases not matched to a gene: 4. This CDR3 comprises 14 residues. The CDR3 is CASSSGTGIQPQHF. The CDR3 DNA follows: TGTGCCAGCAGTTCCGGGACAGGGATTCAGCCCCAGCATTTT.

The CDR3 DNA is TGTGCCAGCAGTTACGGAGGCACCAGGGGGCGCCTGCTGGAGCAGTACTTC. Amino acids: CASSYGGTRGRLLEQYF. The V gene is TRBV6-6, the J gene TRBJ2-7; the match to TRBD1 covers 8 bases. Germline assignment: CDR1 MNHNY and CDR2 SVGAGI (reference sequence). The V segment lost 2 bases and the J segment 7 bases; nucleotides outside the gene matches: 16. The length of the CDR3 is 17 residues.

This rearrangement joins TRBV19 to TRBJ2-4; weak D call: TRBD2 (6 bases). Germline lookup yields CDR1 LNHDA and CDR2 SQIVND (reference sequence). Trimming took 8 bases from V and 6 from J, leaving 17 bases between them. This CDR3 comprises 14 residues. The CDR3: CASAPDSGVNIQYF. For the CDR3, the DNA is TGTGCCAGTGCGCCGGATTCGGGAGTAAACATTCAGTACTTC.

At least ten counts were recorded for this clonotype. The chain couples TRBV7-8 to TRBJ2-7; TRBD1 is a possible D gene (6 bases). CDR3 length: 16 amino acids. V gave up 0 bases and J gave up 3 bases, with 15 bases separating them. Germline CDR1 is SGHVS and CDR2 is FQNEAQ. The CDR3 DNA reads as TGTGCCAGCAGCTTAGCGCCAGGGGCTATCTACTACGAGCAGTACGTC. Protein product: CASSLAPGAIYYEQYV.

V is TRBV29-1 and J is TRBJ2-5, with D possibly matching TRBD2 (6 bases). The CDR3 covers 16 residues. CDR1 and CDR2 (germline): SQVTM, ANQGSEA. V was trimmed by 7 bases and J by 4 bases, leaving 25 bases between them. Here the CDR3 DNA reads TGCAGCGCCAAACCCTCCGGGGGTGGGGGTGGAGAGACCCAGTACTTC. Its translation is CSAKPSGGGGGETQYF.

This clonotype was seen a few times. CDR3 region: CASSYDRDRSYEQYF. The CDR3 coding sequence is TGTGCCAGCAGTTACGACCGGGACAGGTCCTACGAGCAGTACTTC. The J gene is TRBJ2-7, the V gene TRBV6-2 or TRBV6-3; TRBD1 matches at 8 bases. Germline assignment: CDR1 MNHEY and CDR2 SVGEGT. The junction had 4 bases not matched to a gene; V was cut back by 2 bases and J by 1 base. This CDR3 is 15 amino acids long.

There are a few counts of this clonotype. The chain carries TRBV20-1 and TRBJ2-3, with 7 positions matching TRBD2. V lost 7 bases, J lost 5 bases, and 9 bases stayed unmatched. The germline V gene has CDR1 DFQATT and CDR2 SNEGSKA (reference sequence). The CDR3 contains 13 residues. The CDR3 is CSVLPIAGDTQYF. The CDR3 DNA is TGCAGTGTACTCCCGATAGCGGGAGATACGCAGTATTTT.

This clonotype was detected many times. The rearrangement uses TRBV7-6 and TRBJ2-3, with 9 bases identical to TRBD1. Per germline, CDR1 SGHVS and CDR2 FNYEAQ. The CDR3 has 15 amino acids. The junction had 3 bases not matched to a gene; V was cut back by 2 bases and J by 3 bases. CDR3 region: CASSLTGGRTDTQYF. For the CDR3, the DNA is TGTGCCAGCAGCTTAACAGGGGGCAGAACAGATACGCAGTATTTT. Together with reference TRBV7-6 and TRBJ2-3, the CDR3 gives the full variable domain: GAGVSQSPRYKVTKRGQDVALRCDPISGHVSLYWYRQALGQGPEFLTYFNYEAQQDKSGLPNDRFSAERPEGSISTLTIQRTEQRDSAMYRCASSLTGGRTDTQYFGPGTRLTVL.

The CDR3 spells CASSYSGTVPPYEQYV. CDR3 sequence (DNA): TGTGCCAGCAGTTACTCCGGGACAGTTCCCCCCTACGAGCAGTACGTC. The chain has TRBV6-2 or TRBV6-3 and TRBJ2-7, with 7 bases matching TRBD1. CDR3 length equals 16 residues. Germline V gives CDR1 MNHEY, CDR2 SVGEGT. J lost 2 bases, V lost 0 bases, and 7 bases had no gene match.